The 30 T cell receptor beta chains listed next were all sequenced from one sample in a study of blood T cells in healthy people across ages (dated by TCRdb to the mid-2010s). Preparation of the library involved 5' RACE. The instrument was an Illumina HiSeq 2500. A second 7 to 11 cycle PCR used a sample-barcoded 5' primer and a J-beta primer mix. TCRdb handled the public reads itself, with Q25 trimming in fastp and clone calling in MiXCR, and kept productive beta chains. Rows with a matching CDR3 protein are joined into one entry that keeps the most common DNA and genes. Counted in this sample were about 2 million distinct CDR3 sequences; about 50% of them appeared once. Jointly, the top ten make up roughly 2.1% of the sample. Sequenced: blood. The receptors derive from a woman aged 40 to 50 in good health.

This rearrangement joins TRBV24-1 to TRBJ2-4; 8 nucleotides match TRBD2. The assigned J gene may be wrong: the sequence end matches TRBJ2-7 better. The CDR3 is 18 residues long. Germline V gene data show CDR1 as KGHDR and CDR2 as SFDVKD. In DNA, the CDR3 is TGTGCCACCAGTGATGCCCTAATAGATGCGGGGGGAACCTACGAGCAGTACTTC. It translates to CATSDALIDAGGTYEQYF.

CDR3 sequence: CASSPVAGPSNQPQHF. CDR3 nucleotide sequence: TGTGCCAGCAGCCCCGTGGCAGGCCCTAGCAATCAGCCCCAGCATTTT. The rearrangement links TRBV6-5 to TRBJ1-5; D ambiguous. Trimming took off 6 bases at V and 0 bases at J, with 15 bases between the two ends. Germline CDR1 reads MNHEY; CDR2 reads SVGAGI. The CDR3 runs 16 residues.

This clonotype was detected a few times. J is TRBJ2-3 and V is TRBV15; 7 bases align to TRBD1. The length of the CDR3 is 14 residues. CDR1 is LNHNV and CDR2 is YYDKDF in the germline V gene (reference sequence). The V and J ends lost 4 bases and 4 bases, in that order; junction bases with no gene match: 5. As DNA, the CDR3 is TGTGCCACCAGCACCGGACAGGATCCAGATACGCAGTATTTT. It translates to CATSTGQDPDTQYF. Based on the CDR3 plus reference TRBV15 and TRBJ2-3, the full variable domain is DAMVIQNPRYQVTQFGKPVTLSCSQTLNHNVMYWYQQKSSQAPKLLFHYYDKDFNNEADTPDNFQSRRPNTSFCFLDIRSPGLGDTAMYLCATSTGQDPDTQYFGPGTRLTVL.

The table lists this clonotype with a count of one. J is TRBJ2-1 and V is TRBV3-1, with no clear D. CDR3 length: 12 residues. The V gene's germline CDR1 is LGHDT and CDR2 YNNKEL (reference sequence). The V end was cut by 0 bases, the J end by 7 bases, with 4 bases between. For the CDR3, the DNA is TGTGCCAGCAGCCAAGACGAGAATGAGCAGTTCTTC. This codes for CASSQDENEQFF.

The chain links TRBV7-2 to TRBJ2-5, with no clear D. The DNA end is more similar to TRBJ2-1, so the J call may be wrong. Per the germline V gene, CDR1 is SGHTA and CDR2 is FQGNSA. The CDR3 runs 14 residues. CDR3 sequence reads: CASSLMGPQETQFF. As DNA, the CDR3 is TGTGCCAGCAGCTTAATGGGCCCCCAAGAGACCCAGTTCTTC.

The gene calls are TRBV6-6 and TRBJ2-2; 7 bases are a match to TRBD2. Germline CDR1 MNHNY, CDR2 SVGAGI (reference sequence). The CDR3 is 17 residues long. V trimming: 3 bases; J trimming: 2 bases; junction bases outside the gene matches: 9. CDR3 sequence (DNA): TGTGCCAGCAGTTATGTGGTGGGACTATCAAACACCGGGGAGCTGTTTTTT. Its translation is CASSYVVGLSNTGELFF.

V and J are TRBV12-3 or TRBV12-4 and TRBJ1-6, with a tentative D call TRBD1 (6 bases). The CDR3 loop spans 15 amino acids. Trimming stripped 3 bases from V and 10 bases from J, with 16 bases between. The CDR3 is CASSLESGQRSPLHF. The CDR3 DNA follows: TGTGCCAGCAGTTTGGAGTCTGGACAGAGGTCACCCCTCCACTTT.

The rearrangement links TRBV9 to TRBJ1-2; no definite D call. V gave up 0 bases and J gave up 7 bases, with 7 bases separating them. The CDR3 spans 12 residues. Germline CDR1 is SGDLS and CDR2 is YYNGEE. DNA for the CDR3: TGTGCCAGCAGCGTAGAGGGAAGTGGCTACACCTTC. This codes for CASSVEGSGYTF.

This clonotype was found once. The gene calls are TRBV29-1 and TRBJ2-3; 8 nucleotides line up with TRBD2. V was clipped by 3 bases and J by 1 base; unmatched bases: 6. Germline CDR1 reads SQVTM; CDR2 reads ANQGSEA. The CDR3 is made up of 15 amino acids. CDR3 sequence (DNA): TGCAGCGTTGAGGATAGCGGGGAACGCACAGATACGCAGTATTTT. Its translation: CSVEDSGERTDTQYF.

The chain is built from TRBV25-1 and TRBJ2-7; D assignment may be TRBD1 or TRBD2 (5 bases each). With 9 bases removed from V and 1 base from J, the gap between germline ends came to 10 bases. Germline V lookup: CDR1 MGHDK, CDR2 SYGVNS. The CDR3 is made up of 12 amino acids. The DNA for the CDR3 is TGTGCCAGTGTGGGGGAGTCCTACGAGCAGTACTTC. The encoded protein is CASVGESYEQYF.

V is TRBV12-2 and J is TRBJ1-5; no DNA check was done on the table's D call, TRBD1. TRBV12-2 is marked as a pseudogene. The CDR3 loop spans 15 amino acids. CDR3 loop: CASRLTRDLNQPQHF. As DNA, the CDR3 is TGTGCAAGTCGCTTAACCCGGGACCTGAATCAGCCCCAGCATTTT.

This clonotype was detected only a few times. This chain links TRBV7-2 with TRBJ1-2, with TRBD1 matching over 9 bases. V shed 6 bases, J shed 3 bases, and the junction held 5 bases outside the gene matches. The germline gives CDR1 SGHTA, CDR2 FQGNSA. The CDR3 contains 14 residues. The CDR3 loop reads CASRPTGGHYGYTF. CDR3 DNA: TGTGCCAGCAGGCCTACAGGGGGCCACTATGGCTACACCTTC.

The genes are TRBV6-5 and TRBJ2-7; D not resolved. Deletions cut 2 bases from V and 0 bases from J, with 11 bases between. Germline V gene sequence: CDR1 MNHEY, CDR2 SVGAGI. The CDR3 loop spans 15 amino acids. As DNA, the CDR3 is TGTGCCAGCAGTTACGATAACAGCCTCTCCTACGAGCAGTACTTC. It yields the protein CASSYDNSLSYEQYF.

The chain is built from TRBV4-2 and TRBJ2-1; a possible D gene is TRBD2 (5 bases). Per the germline V gene, CDR1 is LGHNA and CDR2 is YNFKEQ. The CDR3 totals 15 residues. V lost 1 base to trimming and J lost 3 bases, with 10 bases between them. Here the CDR3 reads CASSQVEGLYNEQFF. Here the CDR3 DNA reads TGTGCCAGCAGCCAAGTCGAGGGCCTCTACAATGAGCAGTTCTTC.

This chain joins TRBV29-1 and TRBJ2-3; no clear D. The CDR3 spans 13 residues. Per germline, CDR1 SQVTM and CDR2 ANQGSEA. CDR3 DNA: TGCAGTGCCCTAGACCCTTCCACAGATACGCAGTATTTT. Its protein product is CSALDPSTDTQYF.

The genes are TRBV20-1 and TRBJ2-2, with 9 bases matching TRBD1. The trim removed 0 bases at V and 3 bases at J, leaving 5 bases unmatched. CDR1 and CDR2 (germline): DFQATT, SNEGSKA (reference sequence). There are 16 residues in the CDR3. In DNA form, the CDR3 reads TGCAGTGCTAGAGATTGGACAGGGGAGGACACCGGGGAGCTGTTTTTT. Encoded protein: CSARDWTGEDTGELFF.

This clonotype was counted between two and nine times. The V call is TRBV25-1, the J call TRBJ2-5; no clear D. The CDR3 consists of 18 residues. CDR1 and CDR2 (germline): MGHDK, SYGVNS. The ends were cut back, 3 bases at V and 4 bases at J, with 24 bases in the middle. The CDR3 sequence: CASSDLLGGEASRETQYF. The DNA for the CDR3 is TGTGCCAGCAGTGACCTCCTGGGTGGGGAAGCCTCGAGAGAGACCCAGTACTTC.

In its sample, this clonotype was seen a few times. The V gene is TRBV10-3, the J gene TRBJ2-7; 9 nucleotides line up with TRBD1. With 6 bases clipped from V and 4 bases from J, the junction kept 7 bases outside the gene matches. The CDR3 loop spans 14 amino acids. Germline V lookup: CDR1 ENHRY, CDR2 SYGVKD. CDR3 in DNA: TGTGCCATCAGCCCGGGACAGGGAATTTACGAGCAGTACTTC. This encodes CAISPGQGIYEQYF.

The chain recombines TRBV20-1 with TRBJ2-3, with TRBD2 matching 11 bases. Trimming took 6 bases from V and 2 from J; bases not matched to a gene: 10. The CDR3 totals 16 residues. The V gene's germline CDR1 is DFQATT and CDR2 SNEGSKA (reference sequence). The CDR3 reads CSATDPGLAVTDTQYF. The CDR3 DNA reads TGCAGTGCCACCGATCCGGGACTAGCGGTCACAGATACGCAGTATTTT.

The chain uses TRBV7-6 and TRBJ2-5, with TRBD1 matching 8 bases. Germline lookup yields CDR1 SGHVS and CDR2 FNYEAQ. CDR3 length: 15 residues. J was trimmed by 5 bases and V by 2 bases; bases with no gene match: 7. The CDR3 loop is CASSLTQGAGETQYF. DNA for the CDR3: TGTGCCAGCAGCTTAACCCAGGGGGCAGGGGAGACCCAGTACTTC.

The chain uses TRBV7-9 and TRBJ1-2; the D gene is possibly TRBD1 (5 bases). The ends were cut back, 3 bases at V and 4 bases at J, with 21 bases in the middle. Germline loops: CDR1 SEHNR, CDR2 FQNEAQ (reference sequence). The CDR3 totals 17 residues. The CDR3, as DNA: TGTGCCAGCAGCTTGAAGGGCGACAGCCTCATAGGCTATGGCTACACCTTC. This translates into CASSLKGDSLIGYGYTF.

This clonotype occurred once. This sequence joins TRBV24-1 and TRBJ2-3, with a possible D match to TRBD2 (5 bases). This CDR3 is built from 14 residues. CDR1 and CDR2 (germline): KGHDR, SFDVKD. Trimming pared 3 bases from V and 4 bases from J, leaving 10 bases between. The DNA for the CDR3 is TGTGCCACCAGTGATATGGACTCCCCAGATACGCAGTATTTT. It yields the protein CATSDMDSPDTQYF.

The chain recombines TRBV28 with TRBJ1-5; D is ambiguous. V lost 6 bases, J lost 2 bases, and 20 bases lay in between. The CDR3 extends over 17 amino acids. Germline-derived CDR1 and CDR2 are MDHEN and SYDVKM. As DNA, the CDR3 is TGTGCCAGCAGCCTGTTAGGTGCGGCCGAGGGCAATCAGCCCCAGCATTTT. Translated, it gives CASSLLGAAEGNQPQHF.

The sample holds a few counts of this clonotype. The V and J genes are TRBV4-2 and TRBJ2-4; D may be TRBD1 or TRBD2 (5 bases each). This CDR3 has 14 amino acids. V lost 3 bases to trimming and J lost 3 bases, with 9 bases between them. Germline CDR1 LGHNA, CDR2 YNFKEQ. CDR3 in amino acids: CASSQGVDKNIQYF. In DNA, the CDR3 is TGTGCCAGCAGCCAGGGGGTCGACAAAAACATTCAGTACTTC.

This clonotype was seen a few times. The chain couples TRBV27 to TRBJ2-5; 8 bases are shared with TRBD2. Losses at the gene ends were 3 bases for V and 1 base for J; bases not matched to a gene: 7. CDR1 and CDR2 from the germline V gene are MNHEY and SMNVEV (reference sequence). The CDR3 length is 16 residues. DNA for the CDR3: TGTGCCAGCAGTTTGCTTGGCGGGGGGCCCCAAGAGACCCAGTACTTC. Translating it yields CASSLLGGGPQETQYF.

In DNA, the CDR3 is TGTGCCAGCAGTTTAGCGGGCCCAGGGAATGAGCAGTTCTTC. Protein product: CASSLAGPGNEQFF. The chain combines TRBV6-4 with TRBJ2-1, with 7 positions matching TRBD2. The V segment lost 5 bases and the J segment 7 bases; nucleotides outside the gene matches: 8. The CDR3 has 14 amino acids. The V gene's germline CDR1 is MRHNA and CDR2 SNTAGT.

The table lists this clonotype with many counts. The rearrangement links TRBV7-2 to TRBJ2-5, with 7 bases identical to TRBD2. Trimming at V came to 3 bases and at J to 4 bases, leaving 8 bases not matched to a gene. There are 15 residues in the CDR3. CDR1 and CDR2 from the germline V gene are SGHTA and FQGNSA. The CDR3 DNA follows: TGTGCCAGCAGCTTCACGACTAGCCAGGGAGAGACCCAGTACTTC. Its translation: CASSFTTSQGETQYF.

In its sample, this clonotype was seen a few times. The chain joins TRBV9 to TRBJ2-3; unclear D gene. From germline, CDR1 is SGDLS and CDR2 YYNGEE. V lost 3 bases, J lost 2 bases, and 7 bases lay in between. CDR3 length: 13 amino acids. The CDR3 sequence: CASSEWDTDTQYF. DNA for the CDR3: TGTGCCAGCAGCGAGTGGGACACAGATACGCAGTATTTT.

The genes are TRBV6-2 or TRBV6-3 and TRBJ2-1; 8 nucleotides agree with TRBD1. From germline, CDR1 is MNHEY and CDR2 SVGEGT. The CDR3 runs 16 residues. Losses at the gene ends were 6 bases for V and 5 bases for J; bases not matched to a gene: 12. This CDR3 is CASRVGTGATNNEQFF. The CDR3 nucleotides are TGTGCCAGCAGGGTAGGGACAGGCGCGACGAACAATGAGCAGTTCTTC.

This clonotype was seen once. V usage is TRBV5-1 and J usage is TRBJ2-5; possibly TRBD1 or TRBD2 for D (5 bases each). V lost 6 bases to trimming and J lost 4 bases, with 16 bases between them. CDR1 is SGHRS, CDR2 YFSETQ, per germline. The CDR3 loop spans 14 amino acids. In nucleotides, the CDR3 is TGCGCCAGCACCTACGGGGCAGGGCGAGAGACCCAGTACTTC. This sequence encodes CASTYGAGRETQYF.